A selection of T cell receptor beta chains follows, all from one sample in a study of naive and memory T cell subsets. A single record per CDR3 protein comes from TCRdb applying MiXCR to the UMI-ligation and nested PCR reads. Of tens of thousands of distinct CDR3 sequences listed, about 14% are singletons. Source material: effector memory CD4+ T cells from blood. All receptors derive from a human donor in good health. CDR3s include the opening cysteine and the closing phenylalanine or tryptophan. D genes are given only for firm matches. Clone size is not always given. Where it is, it says once, few, many or a class for expanded clones.

V,J,D,size,CDR3,DNA
TRBV10-3,TRBJ2-5,TRBD2,.,CAITASGLQETQYF,TGTGCCATCACGGCTAGCGGGCTCCAAGAGACCCAGTACTTC
TRBV7-2,TRBJ2-3,.,.,CASSLLPSSTDTQYF,TGTGCCAGCAGCTTACTCCCTTCTAGCACAGATACGCAGTATTTT
TRBV20-1,TRBJ1-1,.,few,CSARDHRTMNTEAFF,TGCAGTGCTAGAGATCACAGGACCATGAACACTGAAGCTTTCTTT
TRBV20-1,TRBJ1-1,TRBD1,.,CSATDPDRRGTEAFF,TGCAGTGCTACGGACCCGGACAGGAGGGGGACTGAAGCTTTCTTT
TRBV6-1,TRBJ2-3,.,many,CASSDQGTDTQYF,TGTGCCAGCAGTGACCAGGGGACAGATACGCAGTATTTT
TRBV5-4,TRBJ2-3,TRBD1,many,CASSRYSGTGQLDTQYF,TGTGCCAGCAGCCGTTACTCCGGGACAGGGCAATTAGATACGCAGTATTTT
TRBV29-1,TRBJ2-1,.,once,CSAPGRRGNGQFF,TGCAGCGCCCCGGGACGGAGGGGCAATGGGCAGTTCTTC
TRBV30,TRBJ2-4,TRBD2,large,CAWSPTPGLAGTLAKNIQYF,TGTGCCTGGAGCCCAACTCCGGGACTAGCGGGGACCCTAGCCAAAAACATTCAGTACTTC
TRBV7-9,TRBJ1-2,TRBD1,few,CASSLSGGTSGYTF,TGTGCCAGCAGCTTATCAGGGGGTACGAGTGGCTACACCTTC
TRBV3-1,TRBJ1-4,.,.,CASSLTDGNEKLFF,TGTGCCAGCAGCCTTACCGACGGGAATGAAAAACTGTTTTTT
TRBV20-1,TRBJ1-2,TRBD1,many,CSARWGQGADGYTF,TGCAGTGCTAGGTGGGGACAGGGGGCGGACGGCTACACCTTC
TRBV6-1,TRBJ2-7,TRBD1,few,CASNVQGPYEQYF,TGTGCCAGCAACGTACAGGGGCCCTACGAGCAGTACTTC
TRBV12-3/TRBV12-4,TRBJ1-2,.,many,CASSLGEHYGYTF,TGTGCCAGCAGTTTAGGGGAACACTATGGCTACACCTTC
TRBV7-9,TRBJ2-3,TRBD2,few,CASSSRREVDTQYF,TGTGCCAGCAGCTCAAGGCGGGAGGTGGATACGCAGTATTTT
TRBV7-2,TRBJ1-2,.,few,CASSEGKRGVVGGYTF,TGTGCCAGCAGCGAAGGAAAGCGGGGGGTAGTGGGTGGCTACACCTTC
TRBV7-3,TRBJ1-2,TRBD1,few,CASSPGQGGFYGYTF,TGTGCCAGCAGCCCAGGACAGGGGGGGTTCTATGGCTACACCTTC
TRBV4-1,TRBJ1-2,.,medium-sized,CASSQDGRPYGYTF,TGCGCCAGCAGCCAAGATGGCAGGCCCTATGGCTACACCTTC
TRBV20-1,TRBJ2-1,TRBD2,few,CSAPEGTSGSGEQFF,TGCAGTGCCCCGGAGGGAACTAGCGGGAGCGGTGAGCAGTTCTTC
TRBV7-2,TRBJ2-7,.,many,CASSPIGFGPYEQYF,TGTGCCAGCAGCCCCATCGGGTTTGGGCCCTACGAGCAGTACTTC
TRBV10-1,TRBJ2-2,.,.,CASSAPGVGTGELFF,TGCGCCAGCAGTGCGCCAGGTGTGGGCACCGGGGAGCTGTTTTTT
TRBV7-2,TRBJ2-3,.,few,CASSFGPPLDTQYF,TGTGCCAGCAGCTTCGGCCCCCCCCTGGATACGCAGTATTTT
TRBV9,TRBJ2-1,TRBD1,medium-sized,CASSVVGTGFNEQFF,TGTGCCAGCAGCGTAGTCGGGACAGGGTTCAATGAGCAGTTCTTC
TRBV5-1,TRBJ2-5,.,few,CASSLGGKQETQYF,TGCGCCAGCAGCTTAGGTGGGAAGCAAGAGACCCAGTACTTC
TRBV5-1,TRBJ2-7,TRBD2,many,CASSFEGTSSHEQYF,TGCGCCAGCAGCTTCGAAGGGACTAGTAGCCACGAGCAGTACTTC
TRBV10-3,TRBJ1-2,.,many,CAISGREGNYGYTF,TGTGCCATCAGTGGTAGGGAGGGCAACTATGGCTACACCTTC
TRBV7-2,TRBJ2-3,.,many,CASSLFDTQYF,TGTGCCAGCAGCTTGTTCGATACGCAGTATTTT
TRBV20-1,TRBJ1-4,.,few,CSGVQLREKLFF,TGCAGTGGGGTGCAGTTACGGGAAAAACTGTTTTTT
TRBV29-1,TRBJ1-1,.,medium-sized,CSARVGRSGKNTEAFF,TGCAGCGCTCGAGTGGGTAGGTCGGGCAAGAACACTGAAGCTTTCTTT
TRBV6-1,TRBJ2-7,.,.,CASLIGRADSYEQYF,TGTGCCAGCCTAATTGGTCGGGCCGACTCCTACGAGCAGTACTTC
TRBV20-1,TRBJ2-3,TRBD1,.,CSATGTGRTDTQYF,TGCAGTGCTACCGGGACAGGGAGGACAGATACGCAGTATTTT
TRBV7-3,TRBJ2-1,.,few,CASSLKWGHEQFF,TGTGCCAGCAGCTTAAAATGGGGACATGAGCAGTTCTTC
TRBV24-1,TRBJ1-5,.,few,CATSDGGAGQPQHF,TGTGCCACCAGTGACGGGGGCGCCGGTCAGCCCCAGCATTTT
TRBV20-1,TRBJ2-4,.,few,CSAQDPGQANIQYF,TGCAGTGCTCAAGATCCGGGACAAGCAAACATTCAGTACTTC
TRBV18,TRBJ1-1,.,.,CASSSGRVPDTEAFF,TGTGCCAGCTCCAGCGGCAGGGTCCCCGACACTGAAGCTTTCTTT
TRBV7-9,TRBJ1-2,TRBD1,.,CASSFDRTGNGYTF,TGTGCCAGCAGCTTTGACCGGACAGGGAATGGCTACACCTTC
TRBV18,TRBJ2-3,.,few,CASADGTDTQYF,TGTGCCAGCGCCGATGGCACAGATACGCAGTATTTT
TRBV6-2/TRBV6-3,TRBJ2-1,TRBD2,.,CASTPESGRTYNEQFF,TGTGCCAGCACCCCGGAGAGCGGGAGAACCTACAATGAGCAGTTCTTC
TRBV27,TRBJ2-1,.,.,CASTKGDYSYNEQFF,TGTGCCAGCACCAAAGGAGACTACTCCTACAATGAGCAGTTCTTC
TRBV20-1,TRBJ1-4,.,many,CSARDFRSATNEKLFF,TGCAGTGCTAGAGATTTCAGGAGTGCAACTAATGAAAAACTGTTTTTT
TRBV20-1,TRBJ2-7,TRBD1,few,CSASGSTGGTYEQYF,TGCAGTGCTAGTGGCTCGACAGGGGGTACCTACGAGCAGTACTTC
TRBV7-8,TRBJ2-2,TRBD2,.,CASSLGLAGGVGELFF,TGTGCCAGCAGCTTAGGACTAGCGGGAGGGGTCGGGGAGCTGTTTTTT
TRBV18,TRBJ2-1,TRBD2,.,CASSLLTSGSHSEQFF,TGTGCCAGCTCACTACTGACTAGCGGGAGTCACAGTGAGCAGTTCTTC
TRBV30,TRBJ1-2,.,.,CARKGGANYGYTF,TGTGCCCGGAAAGGGGGGGCTAACTATGGCTACACCTTC
TRBV10-3,TRBJ2-7,.,many,CAISRDQNYEQYF,TGTGCCATCAGTAGGGACCAAAACTACGAGCAGTACTTC
TRBV9,TRBJ2-3,.,.,CASSVAGGRSTDTQYF,TGTGCCAGCAGCGTAGCTGGGGGCAGGTCAACAGATACGCAGTATTTT
TRBV6-2/TRBV6-3,TRBJ2-1,TRBD2,.,CASTSSGRMGNEQFF,TGTGCCAGCACCTCAAGCGGGAGAATGGGCAATGAGCAGTTCTTC
TRBV20-1,TRBJ2-7,TRBD2,few,CSASGTSGRALVF,TGCAGTGCCTCCGGGACTAGCGGGAGGGCCTTGGTTTTC
TRBV5-4,TRBJ2-5,.,.,CASSARGQETQYF,TGTGCCAGCAGTGCCCGGGGACAAGAGACCCAGTACTTC
TRBV5-1,TRBJ2-3,.,few,CASSLGSDTDTQYF,TGCGCCAGCAGCTTGGGTAGCGACACAGATACGCAGTATTTT